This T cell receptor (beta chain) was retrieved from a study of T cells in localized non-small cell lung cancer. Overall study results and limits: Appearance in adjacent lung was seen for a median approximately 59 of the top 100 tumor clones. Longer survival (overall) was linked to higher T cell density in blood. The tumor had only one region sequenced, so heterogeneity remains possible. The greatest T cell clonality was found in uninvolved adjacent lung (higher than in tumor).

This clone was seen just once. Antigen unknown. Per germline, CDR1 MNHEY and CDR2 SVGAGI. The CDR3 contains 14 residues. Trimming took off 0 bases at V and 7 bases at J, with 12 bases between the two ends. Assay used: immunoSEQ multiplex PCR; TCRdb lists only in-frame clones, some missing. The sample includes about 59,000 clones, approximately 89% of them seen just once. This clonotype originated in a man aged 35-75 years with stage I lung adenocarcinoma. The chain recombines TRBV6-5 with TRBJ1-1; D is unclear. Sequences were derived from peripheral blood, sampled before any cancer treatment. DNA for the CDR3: TGTGCCAGCAGTTACTCCGGAGGTATCGATGAAGCTTTCTTT. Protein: CASSYSGGIDEAFF.